This paragraph covers one TCR beta chain sequence. Germline-derived CDR1 and CDR2 are KGHDR and SFDVKD. The CDR3 loop spans 16 amino acids. The junction had 12 bases not matched to a gene; V was cut back by 3 bases and J by 6 bases. The data belong to a study of blood T cell repertoires in COVID-19. About the study: From the United States, Italy and Spain came samples of acute and convalescent COVID-19.

Generated by immunoSEQ multiplex PCR, the TCRdb table keeps only in-frame clones and is missing some. The table includes over 200,000 clones, less than 90% detected once. Source material: peripheral blood. The chain has TRBV24-1 and TRBJ1-2; 7 bases line up with TRBD1. The receptor was isolated from a man between 60 and 75 years old who had recovered from COVID-19. As DNA, the CDR3 is TGTGCCACCAGTGATCCGCCCGGGACAGCGTCTAATGGCTACACCTTC. Its translation is CATSDPPGTASNGYTF.